This T cell receptor beta chain was profiled in a study of early T cells in non-severe SARS-CoV-2 infection. Study information: Alpha and beta chains were unpaired, from unsorted whole-blood bulk RNA.

This clonotype has a count of ten or more. Looked up from germline, CDR1 is SGHAT and CDR2 is FQNNGV. Trimming took 4 bases from V and 6 from J, leaving 6 bases between them. CDR3 length: 11 amino acids. Tagging with unique molecular identifiers was applied to individual cDNA molecules. TCRdb passed the 5' RACE reads through MiXCR, listing each CDR3 protein once. The profile shows approximately 47,000 distinct CDR3 sequences, roughly 9.4% of them singletons. The TCR comes from an adult who was a healthcare worker with PCR-confirmed SARS-CoV-2 infection or an uninfected control (not recorded which). The specimen comprised whole blood, sampled at baseline. The chain carries TRBV11-2 and TRBJ2-5; D call uncertain. In DNA form, the CDR3 reads TGTGCCAGCAGCTCCGGCCAGACCCAGTACTTC. It yields the protein CASSSGQTQYF. Looking up the rest from reference TRBV11-2 and TRBJ2-5 gives the full variable domain: EAGVAQSPRYKIIEKRQSVAFWCNPISGHATLYWYQQILGQGPKLLIQFQNNGVVDDSQLPKDRFSAERLKGVDSTLKIQPAKLEDSAVYLCASSSGQTQYFGPGTRLLVL.